This T cell receptor beta chain was captured by sequencing in a study of T cells in Graves' hyperthyroidism and ophthalmopathy. Looked up from germline, CDR1 is KGHDR and CDR2 is SFDVKD. The CDR3 has 15 residues. A patient was excluded if there was uncontrolled infection, other autoimmune disease, pregnancy or lactation. Study results and caveats: Expanded thyroid clonotypes (above 0.001) were mostly also found in blood. Stable hyperthyroidism was separated from ophthalmopathy by a model based on 13 V-J features.

Regions amplified from RNA transcripts were the TCR beta CDR3 regions. TCR CDR3 regions were first amplified by RT-PCR with HTBI primers. Using its own MiXCR run on the multiplex PCR reads, TCRdb lists one record per CDR3 protein. The sample records about 660,000 distinct CDR3 sequences, nearly 45% being singletons. As regards this clonotype: The antigen remains unidentified. This may arise from a read error, as a much more abundant clone is one base away.

The TCR originated in an adult man with Graves' disease, either hyperthyroidism or ophthalmopathy (not recorded which). The chain links TRBV24-1 to TRBJ1-5; no definite D call. Sequenced: peripheral blood or thyroid tissue (not recorded which). The CDR3 protein is CAASDLQSGSQPQHF. The CDR3 DNA reads TGTGCCGCCAGTGATTTGCAAAGTGGGAGTCAGCCCCAGCATTTT.